This T cell receptor beta chain was captured by sequencing in a study of T cell changes during pregnancy in multiple sclerosis (dated by TCRdb to about 2019). Broadly, across the study: The study looked at changes in the T cell repertoire across pregnancy in women with multiple sclerosis.

Worth noting for this clone: The antigen this receptor binds is unknown. The sample holds no much larger clone one base away, and base qualities are not on file.

Trimming leaves V shorter by 10 bases and J shorter by 1 base, with the junction holding 2 bases beyond the gene matches. CDR1 is given as LNHDA and CDR2 as SQIVND, both from the germline V gene (reference sequence). Taken from cysteine to phenylalanine, the CDR3 has 13 residues. Only the CDR3 DNA stays, 39 bases, in frame from base 1. The library was produced with the immunoSEQ multiplex PCR assay. What TCRdb holds here is the immuneACCESS table cut down to in-frame rearrangements. Part of the clones is not present; checked against another copy, under half of the missing clones reflect an unresolved V gene, and the others are unexplained. The sample includes about 17,000 clones, with around 85% observed a single time. Roughly 9.6% of the sample belongs to the ten largest clones.

The specimen comprised CD8+ T cells from peripheral blood mononuclear cells, sampled after pregnancy. The rearrangement combines TRBV19 with TRBJ1-5, with 9 bases matching TRBD1. This clonotype was obtained from a female donor with multiple sclerosis, enrolled in a pregnancy study. The CDR3 region: CATGQGSNQPQHF. The DNA sequence is as follows: TGTGCCACCGGACAGGGGAGCAATCAGCCCCAGCATTTT.